Here is one T cell receptor beta chain with its context. Its specificity is unknown. The record originates from a study of cytomegalovirus exposure and HLA in healthy donors. Per the germline V gene, CDR1 is SNHLY and CDR2 is FYNNEI. The CDR3 covers 15 residues. V shed 8 bases and J 6 bases; nucleotides not matched to a gene: 11. Primers for the PCR totalled 60 Vbeta and 13 Jbeta. The protocol was immunoSEQ multiplex PCR, while the TCRdb copy is restricted to in-frame clones and leaves out a portion. The repertoire holds about 200,000 clones, with approximately 85% as singletons. Regarding the study as a whole: Later on, an analysis showed TCR association rates differing by HLA locus, with DRB1 the most and HLA-C the fewest. The majority of TCR sequences were rare, yet some public TCRs appeared in many donors.

The sequenced sample consisted of PBMCs. The chain recombines TRBV2 with TRBJ1-5; TRBD1 matches 9 bases. The source is a woman between 45 and 60 years old in good health and CMV-seropositive. Here the CDR3 reads CASLRTGDVGQPQHF. CDR3 nucleotides: TGTGCCAGCTTAAGGACAGGGGATGTGGGTCAGCCCCAGCATTTT.